Each of the 16 T cell receptor beta chains below was sequenced from the same sample in a study of cytomegalovirus exposure and HLA in healthy donors. This PCR relied on a set of 60 Vbeta primers and 13 Jbeta primers. Only in-frame clones appear in the TCRdb table, and some are missing; sequencing was by immunoSEQ multiplex PCR. The sample records approximately 190,000 clones, 75% to 85% being singletons. Sequencing was performed on PBMCs. Receptors were obtained from a woman under 40 in good health and CMV-seropositive.

This chain connects TRBV7-3 to TRBJ2-1; 9 bases fit TRBD2. The ends lost 5 bases at V and 5 bases at J; junction bases unmatched: 4. The CDR3 sequence is 14 residues long. Germline V lookup: CDR1 SGHTA, CDR2 FQGTGA. The chain's CDR3 is CASSLAGTNNEQFF. CDR3 DNA sequence: TGTGCCAGCAGCCTAGCGGGAACCAACAATGAGCAGTTCTTC. Variable domain in full (rest from reference TRBV7-3 and TRBJ2-1): GAGVSQTPSNKVTEKGKYVELRCDPISGHTALYWYRQSLGQGPEFLIYFQGTGAADDSGLPNDRFFAVRPEGSVSTLKIQRTERGDSAVYLCASSLAGTNNEQFFGPGTRLTVL.

The genes are TRBV11-2 and TRBJ1-6; D is perhaps TRBD1 (5 bases). Germline-derived CDR1 and CDR2 are SGHAT and FQNNGV. The CDR3 is 16 residues long. Trimming stripped 4 bases from V and 12 bases from J, with 22 bases between. Written as DNA, the CDR3 is TGTGCCAGCAGCTCGCGGGGACCGGGCCCTACGGGACCCCTCCACTTT. Translation gives CASSSRGPGPTGPLHF.

The chain uses TRBV5-8 and TRBJ2-4; maybe TRBD2 (5 bases). Germline V gene data show CDR1 as SGHTS and CDR2 as YDEGEE. The CDR3 loop spans 15 amino acids. Trimming took off 5 bases at V and 2 bases at J, with 14 bases between the two ends. CDR3: CASRHGEGTKNIQYF. CDR3 nucleotides: TGTGCCAGCAGGCACGGCGAGGGTACCAAAAACATTCAGTACTTC.

V gene TRBV18 combines with J gene TRBJ2-2; 8 nucleotides agree with TRBD2. The CDR3 contains 16 residues. Looked up from germline, CDR1 is KGHSH and CDR2 is LQKENI. Trimming at V came to 3 bases and at J to 6 bases, leaving 9 bases not matched to a gene. In DNA form, the CDR3 reads TGTGCCAGCTCACCTTTAGCGGGGTGGCCCGCCGGGGAGCTGTTTTTT. Translated: CASSPLAGWPAGELFF.

The chain is built from TRBV6-1 and TRBJ1-5; D call uncertain. V dropped 1 base and J dropped 7 bases, with 8 bases sitting between them. This CDR3 contains 13 residues. Per germline, CDR1 MNHNS and CDR2 SASEGT. The CDR3 reads CASSEGGGQPQHF. CDR3 nucleotide sequence: TGTGCCAGCAGTGAAGGGGGAGGCCAGCCCCAGCATTTT.

The chain joins TRBV30 to TRBJ1-5; possible D gene TRBD1, 6 bases. This CDR3 region has 16 residues. Trimming removed 5 bases from V and 0 bases from J, with 17 bases in between. Germline CDR1 GTSNPN, CDR2 SVGIG (reference sequence). CDR3: CAWASGTRYSNQPQHF. The DNA for the CDR3 is TGTGCCTGGGCCTCCGGGACAAGGTATAGCAATCAGCCCCAGCATTTT.

The genes are TRBV5-1 and TRBJ2-3; 8 bases agree with TRBD2. The CDR3 totals 15 residues. With 7 bases clipped from V and 1 base from J, the junction kept 8 bases outside the gene matches. Germline values: CDR1 SGHRS, CDR2 YFSETQ. Here the CDR3 reads CASGPTTSGTDTQYF. In DNA form, the CDR3 reads TGCGCCAGCGGCCCGACGACTAGCGGCACAGATACGCAGTATTTT.

The chain recombines TRBV10-3 with TRBJ2-7; 10 bases match TRBD1. Trimming cost V 6 bases and J 0 bases; bases outside gene matches: 5. Looked up from germline, CDR1 is ENHRY and CDR2 is SYGVKD. The CDR3 runs 15 residues. CDR3 sequence: CAISPGQGISYEQYF. CDR3 sequence (DNA): TGTGCCATCAGCCCGGGACAGGGGATCTCCTACGAGCAGTACTTC.

The V call is TRBV19, the J call TRBJ2-2, with D maybe TRBD1 (6 bases). V was trimmed by 6 bases and J by 3 bases, leaving 17 bases between them. From germline, CDR1 is LNHDA and CDR2 SQIVND (reference sequence). This CDR3 comprises 16 residues. The CDR3 DNA is TGTGCCAGTAGACCATTACCGGGACAACACACCGGGGAGCTGTTTTTT. As protein: CASRPLPGQHTGELFF.

As DNA, the CDR3 is TGTGCCAGCAGCTCAACAGCCTTAGCGGACGACTACAATGAGCAGTTCTTC. It yields the protein CASSSTALADDYNEQFF. The chain carries TRBV11-2 and TRBJ2-1; D may be TRBD2 (6 bases). CDR3 length equals 17 residues. Trimming cost V 4 bases and J 3 bases, with 19 bases left between them. Germline V gene data show CDR1 as SGHAT and CDR2 as FQNNGV.

The rearrangement links TRBV5-1 to TRBJ1-4; tentative D call: TRBD1 (5 bases). The germline gives CDR1 SGHRS, CDR2 YFSETQ. Trimming removed 0 bases at V and 7 bases at J, with 10 bases between. This CDR3 comprises 14 residues. CDR3 loop: CASSLEGEGEKLFF. In nucleotides, the CDR3 is TGCGCCAGCAGCTTGGAAGGGGAAGGTGAAAAACTGTTTTTT.

The chain links TRBV10-2 to TRBJ1-2; TRBD1 agrees at 7 bases. The CDR3 contains 14 residues. In germline, CDR1 is WSHSY, CDR2 SAAADI. V shed 5 bases and J 1 base; nucleotides not matched to a gene: 4. The CDR3 spells CASSRQGSNYGYTF. As DNA, the CDR3 is TGCGCCAGCAGTAGACAGGGTAGTAACTATGGCTACACCTTC.

V gene TRBV4-3 combines with J gene TRBJ2-4; no clear D gene. Germline CDR1 is LGHNA and CDR2 is YSLEER. The CDR3 runs to 15 residues. Trimming removed 0 bases at V and 5 bases at J, with 11 bases between. CDR3 amino acids: CASSQDHLEQNIQYF. The CDR3 region has the DNA TGCGCCAGCAGCCAAGATCACCTAGAACAAAACATTCAGTACTTC.

The chain couples TRBV19 to TRBJ2-1; D may be TRBD1 (5 bases). V shed 5 bases and J shed 0 bases, with 11 bases lying between them. Germline loops: CDR1 LNHDA, CDR2 SQIVND (reference sequence). The CDR3 loop spans 15 amino acids. CDR3 DNA sequence: TGTGCCAGTAGTTTCGACAGAACCTCCTACAATGAGCAGTTCTTC. Its translation is CASSFDRTSYNEQFF.

The gene calls are TRBV5-1 and TRBJ2-7, with 9 bases matching TRBD1. The trim removed 7 bases at V and 5 bases at J, leaving 4 bases unmatched. CDR1 and CDR2 from the germline V gene are SGHRS and YFSETQ. The CDR3 consists of 12 residues. CDR3 in DNA: TGCGCCAGCCGGGACAGGGTCAACGAGCAGTACTTC. Translated: CASRDRVNEQYF.

The chain links TRBV10-3 to TRBJ2-2; D is perhaps TRBD1 (5 bases). The CDR3 extends over 17 amino acids. CDR1 and CDR2 (germline): ENHRY, SYGVKD. The ends were cut back, 10 bases at V and 3 bases at J, with 24 bases in the middle. The CDR3 bases are TGTGCCAGCAATCGAGCCACTGGGGCTGACTACACCGGGGAGCTGTTTTTT. Translating it yields CASNRATGADYTGELFF.